This T cell receptor beta chain was observed in a study of regulatory T cells in long-lasting Graves disease. Building of the TCR beta libraries involved iRepertoire HTBI primers and Arm-PCR of CDR3 regions. TCRdb reprocessed the multiplex PCR reads with MiXCR, giving one entry per CDR3 protein. The table has 500,000 or so distinct CDR3 sequences, about 16% seen once. This clonotype was seen many times. The time point is: newly diagnosed GD, antithyroid drugs for less than 3 months. Extracted PBMC RNA gave rise to the TCR library. Trimming at V came to 6 bases and at J to 8 bases, leaving 7 bases not matched to a gene. Germline V gives CDR1 SGHAT, CDR2 FQNNGV. The CDR3 sequence is 15 residues long. The same sample was also used in a study of T cells in Graves' hyperthyroidism and ophthalmopathy. That investigation notes: HTBI primers drove first-round RT-PCR of the TCR CDR3.

This sequence joins TRBV11-2 and TRBJ1-6, with 10 bases aligning to TRBD1. The material was peripheral blood mononuclear cells (PBMCs), obtained at new diagnosis, from a patient treated with antithyroid drugs. The receptor was isolated from a woman aged 40-65 years with Graves disease. CDR3 loop: CASRSRQGADSPLHF. CDR3 bases: TGTGCCAGCAGATCCAGACAGGGGGCTGATTCACCCCTCCACTTT.